The present T cell receptor (beta chain) was sequenced within a study of beta chain features in type 1 diabetes. Overall study findings and caveats: Shorter templates may be favored by PCR, equally so in patients and controls. In every one of the four CD4+ subsets, TCRB CDR3s were moderately but significantly shorter in Type 1 diabetes patients.

Every bit of the isolated RNA underwent reverse transcription, so sequencing read expressed TCRB transcripts. Assay used: immunoSEQ multiplex PCR; TCRdb lists only in-frame clones, some missing. The sample has 300,000 or so clones, roughly 9% seen once. A heparinised blood draw that averaged approximately 120 mL was obtained once from each donor. Sorting based on CD45RO/CCR7/CD25/CD127/CD95/CD27 separated CD4+ naive, central memory, regulatory and stem cell-like memory cells. The trim removed 6 bases at V and 4 bases at J, leaving 8 bases unmatched. This CDR3 is built from 15 residues. The V gene's germline CDR1 is SNHLY and CDR2 FYNNEI. This clone was observed a few times. The antigen is unknown.

The specimen sequenced was central memory CD4+ T cells from blood. This TCR came from a man aged 25-45 years with type 1 diabetes. V gene TRBV2 combines with J gene TRBJ1-5, with TRBD1 identical over 8 bases. The CDR3 coding sequence is TGTGCCAGCAGCGGCGACAGGGGTGGAAATCAGCCCCAGCATTTT. The encoded protein is CASSGDRGGNQPQHF.